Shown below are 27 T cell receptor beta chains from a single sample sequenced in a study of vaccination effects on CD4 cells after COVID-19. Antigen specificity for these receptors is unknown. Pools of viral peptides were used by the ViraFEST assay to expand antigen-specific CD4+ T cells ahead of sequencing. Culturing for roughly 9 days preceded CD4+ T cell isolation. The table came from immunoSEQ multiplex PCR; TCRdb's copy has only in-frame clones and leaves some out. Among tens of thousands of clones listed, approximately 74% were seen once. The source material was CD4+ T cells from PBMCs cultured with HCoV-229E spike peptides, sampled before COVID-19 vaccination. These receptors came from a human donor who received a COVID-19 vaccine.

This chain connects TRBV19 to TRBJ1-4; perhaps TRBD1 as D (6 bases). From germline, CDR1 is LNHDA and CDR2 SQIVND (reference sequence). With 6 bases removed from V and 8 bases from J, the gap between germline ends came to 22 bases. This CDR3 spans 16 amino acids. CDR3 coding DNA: TGTGCCAGTAGGCGATACTCAACCGGGACAACAGAAAAACTGTTTTTT. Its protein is CASRRYSTGTTEKLFF.

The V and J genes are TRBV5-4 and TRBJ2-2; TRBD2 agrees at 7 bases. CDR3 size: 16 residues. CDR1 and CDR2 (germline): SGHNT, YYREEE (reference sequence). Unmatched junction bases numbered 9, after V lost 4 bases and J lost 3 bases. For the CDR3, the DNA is TGTGCCAGCAGCCCAAAGCGGGGTACCCACACCGGGGAGCTGTTTTTT. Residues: CASSPKRGTHTGELFF.

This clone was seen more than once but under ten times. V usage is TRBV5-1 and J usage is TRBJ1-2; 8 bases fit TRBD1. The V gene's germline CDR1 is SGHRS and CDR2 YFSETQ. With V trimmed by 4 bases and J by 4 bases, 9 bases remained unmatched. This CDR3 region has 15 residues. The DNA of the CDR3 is TGCGCCAGCAGCCTGGACAGGGTGGAGGCCTATGGCTACACCTTC. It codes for CASSLDRVEAYGYTF.

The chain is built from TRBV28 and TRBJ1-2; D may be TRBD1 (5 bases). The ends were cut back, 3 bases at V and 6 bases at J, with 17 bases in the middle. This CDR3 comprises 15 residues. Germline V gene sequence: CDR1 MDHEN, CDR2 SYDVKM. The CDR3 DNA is TGTGCCAGCAGTTTGTGGGGCGCGGGGGAAAATGGCTACACCTTC. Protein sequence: CASSLWGAGENGYTF.

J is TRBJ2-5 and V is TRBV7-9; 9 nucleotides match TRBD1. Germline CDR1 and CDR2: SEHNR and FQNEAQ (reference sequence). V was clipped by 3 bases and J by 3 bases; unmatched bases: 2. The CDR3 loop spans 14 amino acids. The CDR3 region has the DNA TGTGCCAGCAGCTTCCGGGACAGGGAAGAGACCCAGTACTTC. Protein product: CASSFRDREETQYF.

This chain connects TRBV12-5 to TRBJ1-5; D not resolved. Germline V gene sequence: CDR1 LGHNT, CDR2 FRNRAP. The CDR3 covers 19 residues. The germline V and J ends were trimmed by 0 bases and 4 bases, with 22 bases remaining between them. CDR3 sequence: CASGLVEDGTTSTNQPQHF. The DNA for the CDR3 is TGTGCTAGTGGTTTGGTAGAAGACGGTACAACCAGCACGAATCAGCCCCAGCATTTT.

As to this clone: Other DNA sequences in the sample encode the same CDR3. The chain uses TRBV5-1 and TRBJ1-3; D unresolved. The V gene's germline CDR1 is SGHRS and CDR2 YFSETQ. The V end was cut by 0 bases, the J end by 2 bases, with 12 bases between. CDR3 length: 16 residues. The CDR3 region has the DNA TGCGCCAGCAGCTTGGACCGGATGGTTGCTGGAAACACCATATATTTT. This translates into CASSLDRMVAGNTIYF.

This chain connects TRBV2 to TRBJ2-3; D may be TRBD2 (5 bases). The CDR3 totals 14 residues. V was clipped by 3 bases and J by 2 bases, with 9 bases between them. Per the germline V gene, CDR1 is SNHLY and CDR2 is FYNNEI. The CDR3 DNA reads TGTGCCAGCAGTGACCCGGACTTCACAGATACGCAGTATTTT. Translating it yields CASSDPDFTDTQYF.

The CDR3 reads CASSLDRVSGGDNEQFF. The CDR3 nucleotides read TGTGCCAGCAGCTTAGACCGGGTTAGCGGGGGGGATAATGAGCAGTTCTTC. The chain combines TRBV11-2 with TRBJ2-1; 11 positions match TRBD2. After removal of 0 bases from V and 7 bases from J, the junction contained 8 bases not matched to a gene. CDR1 and CDR2 (germline): SGHAT, FQNNGV. The CDR3 consists of 17 residues. Drawing the rest from reference TRBV11-2 and TRBJ2-1, the complete variable domain is EAGVAQSPRYKIIEKRQSVAFWCNPISGHATLYWYQQILGQGPKLLIQFQNNGVVDDSQLPKDRFSAERLKGVDSTLKIQPAKLEDSAVYLCASSLDRVSGGDNEQFFGPGTRLTVL.

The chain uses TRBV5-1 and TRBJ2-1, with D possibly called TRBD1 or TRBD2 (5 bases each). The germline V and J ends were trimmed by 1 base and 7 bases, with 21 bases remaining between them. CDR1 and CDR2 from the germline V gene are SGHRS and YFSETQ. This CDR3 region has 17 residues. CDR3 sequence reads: CASSLSSGTPRENEQFF. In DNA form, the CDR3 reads TGCGCCAGCAGCTTGTCATCGGGGACCCCCAGGGAGAATGAGCAGTTCTTC.

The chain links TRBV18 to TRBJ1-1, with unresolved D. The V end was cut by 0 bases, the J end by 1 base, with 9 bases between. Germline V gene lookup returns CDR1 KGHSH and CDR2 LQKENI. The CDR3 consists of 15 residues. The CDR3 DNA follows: TGTGCCAGCTCACCACCGGGCAGGAAGAACACTGAAGCTTTCTTT. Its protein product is CASSPPGRKNTEAFF.

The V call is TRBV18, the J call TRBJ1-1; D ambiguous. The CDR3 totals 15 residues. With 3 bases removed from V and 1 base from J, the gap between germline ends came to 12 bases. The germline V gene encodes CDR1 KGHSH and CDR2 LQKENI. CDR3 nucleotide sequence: TGTGCCAGCTCACCTAAGACTGGATCGAACACTGAAGCTTTCTTT. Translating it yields CASSPKTGSNTEAFF.

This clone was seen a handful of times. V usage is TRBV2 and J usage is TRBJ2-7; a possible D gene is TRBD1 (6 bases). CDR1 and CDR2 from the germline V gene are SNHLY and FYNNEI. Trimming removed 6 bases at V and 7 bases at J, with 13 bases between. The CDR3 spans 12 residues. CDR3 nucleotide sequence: TGTGCCAGCAGCTATCAGGGGCAAGAGCAGTACGTC. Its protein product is CASSYQGQEQYV.

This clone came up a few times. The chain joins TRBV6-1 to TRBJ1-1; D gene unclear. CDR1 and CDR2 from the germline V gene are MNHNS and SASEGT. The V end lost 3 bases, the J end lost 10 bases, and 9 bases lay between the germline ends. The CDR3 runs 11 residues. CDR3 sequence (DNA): TGTGCCAGCAGTGAGTTATTGGGAGCTTTCTTT. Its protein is CASSELLGAFF.

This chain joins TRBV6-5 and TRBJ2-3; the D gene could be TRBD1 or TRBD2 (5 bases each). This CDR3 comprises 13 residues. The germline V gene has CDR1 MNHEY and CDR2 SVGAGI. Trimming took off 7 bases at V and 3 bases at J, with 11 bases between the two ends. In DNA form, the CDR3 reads TGTGCCAGCACCCCCGGGACGACAGATACGCAGTATTTT. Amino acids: CASTPGTTDTQYF.

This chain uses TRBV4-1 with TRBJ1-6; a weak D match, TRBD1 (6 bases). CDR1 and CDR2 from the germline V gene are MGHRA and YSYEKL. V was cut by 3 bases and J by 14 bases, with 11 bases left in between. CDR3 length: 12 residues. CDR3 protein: CASSQAGVTLHF. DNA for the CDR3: TGCGCCAGCAGCCAGGCAGGGGTCACCCTCCACTTT.

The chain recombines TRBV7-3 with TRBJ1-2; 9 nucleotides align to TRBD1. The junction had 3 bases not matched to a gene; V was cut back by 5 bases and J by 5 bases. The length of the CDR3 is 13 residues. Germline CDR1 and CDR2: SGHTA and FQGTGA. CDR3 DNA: TGTGCCAGCAGCCGTGGACAGGGGTATGGCTACACCTTC. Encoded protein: CASSRGQGYGYTF.

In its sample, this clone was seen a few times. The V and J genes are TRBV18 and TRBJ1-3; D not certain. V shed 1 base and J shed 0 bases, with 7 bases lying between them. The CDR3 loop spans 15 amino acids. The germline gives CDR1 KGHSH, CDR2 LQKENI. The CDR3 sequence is CASSPLVSSGNTIYF. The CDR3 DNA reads TGTGCCAGCTCACCACTCGTTTCCTCTGGAAACACCATATATTTT.

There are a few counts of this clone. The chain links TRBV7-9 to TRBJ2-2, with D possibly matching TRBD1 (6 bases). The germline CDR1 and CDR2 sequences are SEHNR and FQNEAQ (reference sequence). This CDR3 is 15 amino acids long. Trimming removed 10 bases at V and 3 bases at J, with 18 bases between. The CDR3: CAISSQGPDTGELFF. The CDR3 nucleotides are TGTGCCATATCCTCACAGGGCCCCGACACCGGGGAGCTGTTTTTT.

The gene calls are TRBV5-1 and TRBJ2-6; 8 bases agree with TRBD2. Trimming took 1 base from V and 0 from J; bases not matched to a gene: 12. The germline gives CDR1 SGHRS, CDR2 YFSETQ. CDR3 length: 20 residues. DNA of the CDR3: TGCGCCAGCAGCTTGTGGGGGCTAGCGGGCGATCTCTCTGGGGCCAACGTCCTGACTTTC. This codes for CASSLWGLAGDLSGANVLTF.

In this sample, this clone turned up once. CDR3: CASSLGSTGSRGQPQHF. The CDR3 coding sequence is TGTGCCAGCAGCTTAGGTTCGACAGGGTCGAGAGGTCAGCCCCAGCATTTT. V usage is TRBV11-2 and J usage is TRBJ1-5, with 7 nucleotides matching TRBD1. V lost 1 base, J lost 6 bases, and 12 bases stayed unmatched. The length of the CDR3 is 17 residues. Germline V gives CDR1 SGHAT, CDR2 FQNNGV. Looking up the rest from reference TRBV11-2 and TRBJ1-5 gives the full variable domain: EAGVAQSPRYKIIEKRQSVAFWCNPISGHATLYWYQQILGQGPKLLIQFQNNGVVDDSQLPKDRFSAERLKGVDSTLKIQPAKLEDSAVYLCASSLGSTGSRGQPQHFGDGTRLSIL.

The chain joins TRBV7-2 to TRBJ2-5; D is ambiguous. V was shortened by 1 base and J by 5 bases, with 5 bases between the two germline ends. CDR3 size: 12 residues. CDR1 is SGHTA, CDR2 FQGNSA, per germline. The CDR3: CASSLGAETQYF. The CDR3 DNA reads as TGTGCCAGCAGCTTAGGTGCGGAGACCCAGTACTTC.

The CDR3 nucleotides are TGCGCCAGCAGCCAAACCGGGACAGTAAACACTGAAGCTTTCTTT. This translates into CASSQTGTVNTEAFF. The chain employs TRBV4-1 and TRBJ1-1; 7 bases are a match to TRBD1. Germline V lookup: CDR1 MGHRA, CDR2 YSYEKL. V dropped 2 bases and J dropped 2; count of bases not matched to a gene: 5. The CDR3 is 15 residues long.

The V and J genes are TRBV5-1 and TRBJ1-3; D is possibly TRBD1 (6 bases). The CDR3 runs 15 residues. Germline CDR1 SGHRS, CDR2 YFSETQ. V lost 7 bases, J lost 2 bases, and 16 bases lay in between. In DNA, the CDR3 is TGCGCCAGCGGGCCAGGGGTTGGGACTGGAAACACCATATATTTT. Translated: CASGPGVGTGNTIYF.

The CDR3 loop is CATTGGGNTGELFF. The CDR3 region has the DNA TGTGCCACCACCGGGGGAGGGAACACCGGGGAGCTGTTTTTT. This chain joins TRBV24-1 and TRBJ2-2; D perhaps matches TRBD2 (6 bases). CDR3 length: 14 amino acids. Germline V gives CDR1 KGHDR, CDR2 SFDVKD. Trimming stripped 8 bases from V and 1 base from J, with 10 bases between.

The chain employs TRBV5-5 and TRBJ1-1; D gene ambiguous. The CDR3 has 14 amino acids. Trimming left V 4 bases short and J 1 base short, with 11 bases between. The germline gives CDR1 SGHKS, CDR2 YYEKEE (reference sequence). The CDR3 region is CASSLGLGNTEAFF. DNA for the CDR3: TGTGCCAGCAGCCTGGGCCTGGGGAACACTGAAGCTTTCTTT.

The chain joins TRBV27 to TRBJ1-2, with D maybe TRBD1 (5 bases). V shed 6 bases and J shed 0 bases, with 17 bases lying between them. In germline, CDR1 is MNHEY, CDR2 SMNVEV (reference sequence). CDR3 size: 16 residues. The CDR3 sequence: CASRGIRGRANYGYTF. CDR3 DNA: TGTGCCAGCAGGGGGATTAGGGGTAGAGCTAACTATGGCTACACCTTC.